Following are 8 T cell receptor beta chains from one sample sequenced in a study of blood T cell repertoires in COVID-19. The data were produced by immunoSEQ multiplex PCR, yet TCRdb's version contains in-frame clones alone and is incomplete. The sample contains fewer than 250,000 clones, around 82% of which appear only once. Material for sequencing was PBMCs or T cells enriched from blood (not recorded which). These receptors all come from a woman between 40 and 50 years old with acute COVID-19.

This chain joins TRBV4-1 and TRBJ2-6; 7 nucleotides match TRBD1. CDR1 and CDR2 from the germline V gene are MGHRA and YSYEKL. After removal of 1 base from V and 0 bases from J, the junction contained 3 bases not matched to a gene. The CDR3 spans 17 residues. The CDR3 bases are TGCGCCAGCAGCCAAGGACAGGGTCCCTCTGGGGCCAACGTCCTGACTTTC. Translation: CASSQGQGPSGANVLTF.

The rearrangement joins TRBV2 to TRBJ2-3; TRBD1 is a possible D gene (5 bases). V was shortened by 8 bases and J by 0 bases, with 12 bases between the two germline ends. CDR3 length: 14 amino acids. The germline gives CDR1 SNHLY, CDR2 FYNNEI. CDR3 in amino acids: CASSLQGSTDTQYF. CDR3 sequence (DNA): TGTGCCAGCTCCCTCCAGGGTAGCACAGATACGCAGTATTTT. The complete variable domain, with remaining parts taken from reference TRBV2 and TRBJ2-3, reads EPEVTQTPSHQVTQMGQEVILRCVPISNHLYFYWYRQILGQKVEFLVSFYNNEISEKSEIFDDQFSVERPDGSNFTLKIRSTKLEDSAMYFCASSLQGSTDTQYFGPGTRLTVL.

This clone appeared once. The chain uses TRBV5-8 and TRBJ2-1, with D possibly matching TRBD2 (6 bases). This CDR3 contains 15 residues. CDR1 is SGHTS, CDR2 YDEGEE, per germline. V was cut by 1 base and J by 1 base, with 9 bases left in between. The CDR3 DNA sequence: TGTGCCAGCAGCTTGTCGGGGGTTTCCTACAATGAGCAGTTCTTC. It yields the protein CASSLSGVSYNEQFF.

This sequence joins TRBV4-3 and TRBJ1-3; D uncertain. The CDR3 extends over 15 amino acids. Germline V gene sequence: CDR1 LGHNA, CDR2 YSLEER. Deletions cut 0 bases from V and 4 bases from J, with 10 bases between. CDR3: CASSQDRLKGNTIYF. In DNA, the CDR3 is TGCGCCAGCAGCCAAGATCGACTAAAAGGAAACACCATATATTTT.

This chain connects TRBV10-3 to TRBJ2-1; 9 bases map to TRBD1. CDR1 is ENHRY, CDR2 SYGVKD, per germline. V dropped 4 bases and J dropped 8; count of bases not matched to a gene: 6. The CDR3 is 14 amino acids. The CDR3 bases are TGTGCCATCAGTGCTGGGACAGGGAGGGATGAGCAGTTCTTC. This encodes CAISAGTGRDEQFF.

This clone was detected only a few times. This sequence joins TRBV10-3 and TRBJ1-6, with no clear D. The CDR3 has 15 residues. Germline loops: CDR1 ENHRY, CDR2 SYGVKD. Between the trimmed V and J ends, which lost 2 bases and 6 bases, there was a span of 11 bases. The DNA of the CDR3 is TGTGCCATCAGTGAGGTTGGGGAGGTTAATTCACCCCTCCACTTT. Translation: CAISEVGEVNSPLHF.

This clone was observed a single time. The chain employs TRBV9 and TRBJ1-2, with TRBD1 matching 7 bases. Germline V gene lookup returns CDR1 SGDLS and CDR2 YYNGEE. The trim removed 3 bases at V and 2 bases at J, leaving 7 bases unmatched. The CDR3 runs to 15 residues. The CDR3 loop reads CASSAGDRSNYGYTF. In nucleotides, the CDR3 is TGTGCCAGCAGCGCTGGGGACAGATCGAACTATGGCTACACCTTC.

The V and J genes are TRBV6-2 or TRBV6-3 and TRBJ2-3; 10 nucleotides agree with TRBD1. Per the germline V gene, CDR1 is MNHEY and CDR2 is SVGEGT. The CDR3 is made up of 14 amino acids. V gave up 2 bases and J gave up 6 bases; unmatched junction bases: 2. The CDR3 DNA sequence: TGTGCCAGCAGTTACGACAGGGGGCTGGATACGCAGTATTTT. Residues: CASSYDRGLDTQYF.